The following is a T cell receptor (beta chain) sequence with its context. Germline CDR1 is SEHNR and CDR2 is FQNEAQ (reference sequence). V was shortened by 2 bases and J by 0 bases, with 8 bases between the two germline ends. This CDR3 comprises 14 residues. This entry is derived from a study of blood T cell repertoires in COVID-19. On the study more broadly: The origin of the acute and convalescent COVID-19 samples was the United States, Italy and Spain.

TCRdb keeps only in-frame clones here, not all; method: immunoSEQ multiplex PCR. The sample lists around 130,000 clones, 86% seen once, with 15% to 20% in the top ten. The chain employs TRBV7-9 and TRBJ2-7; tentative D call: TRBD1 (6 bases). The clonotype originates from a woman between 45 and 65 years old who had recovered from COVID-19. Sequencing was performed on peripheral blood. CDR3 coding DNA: TGTGCCAGCAGCTTATGGGACAACTCCTACGAGCAGTACTTC. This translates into CASSLWDNSYEQYF.